This T cell receptor beta chain was captured by sequencing in a study of OX40 agonist ivuxolimab in advanced cancers. The wider study: Of the participants, 40% had some prior anti-PD-1, anti-PD-L1 or anti-CTLA-4 therapy, which was allowed.

For this clone: Its cognate antigen is unknown.

Overall study results and limits: Among expanded peripheral T cells, antigen specificity went undetermined. With doses of 0.1-3.0 mg/kg, partial responders showed among the lowest clonal expansion.

Profiled with immunoSEQ multiplex PCR; TCRdb holds only in-frame clones, not every one. The sample holds some 130,000 clones, about nine tenths seen once. The sample in question was CD4+ or CD8+ T cells sorted from blood, obtained in a trial of the OX40 agonist ivuxolimab. The source is an adult with an advanced solid tumor such as melanoma, head and neck, liver or kidney cancer.

CDR3 sequence reads: CASTPQGATNEKLFF. The DNA for the CDR3 is TGCGCCAGCACCCCACAGGGGGCGACTAATGAAAAACTGTTTTTT. The rearrangement joins TRBV5-1 to TRBJ1-4; 9 bases fit TRBD1. This CDR3 comprises 15 residues. Unmatched junction bases numbered 5, after V lost 6 bases and J lost 2 bases. The germline V gene has CDR1 SGHRS and CDR2 YFSETQ.